This T cell receptor beta chain derives from a study of cytomegalovirus exposure and HLA in healthy donors. Study observations and caveats: It was assumed in the presence/absence analyses that sequencing depth was roughly uniform across donors. TCR beta sequences reportedly predicted most subjects' HLA-A and HLA-B alleles accurately.

From germline, CDR1 is MNHEY and CDR2 SVGAGI. There are 15 residues in the CDR3. Deletions cut 2 bases from V and 8 bases from J, with 15 bases between. Healthy bone marrow donors made up the donors. As for this clone: Its specificity is unknown.

Primers included in the PCR were 60 Vbeta and 13 Jbeta primers. Libraries were prepared by immunoSEQ multiplex PCR; TCRdb keeps only in-frame clonotypes and omits some of them. The data hold about 110,000 clones, with over 80% observed a single time. Sample: PBMCs. This clonotype originated in a man aged 25-45 years in good health and CMV-seropositive. The rearrangement uses TRBV6-5 and TRBJ1-4; a weak D match, TRBD1 (6 bases). CDR3 DNA sequence: TGTGCCAGCAGTTACACCCGGGGGGCGTACGAAAAACTGTTTTTT. Protein product: CASSYTRGAYEKLFF.